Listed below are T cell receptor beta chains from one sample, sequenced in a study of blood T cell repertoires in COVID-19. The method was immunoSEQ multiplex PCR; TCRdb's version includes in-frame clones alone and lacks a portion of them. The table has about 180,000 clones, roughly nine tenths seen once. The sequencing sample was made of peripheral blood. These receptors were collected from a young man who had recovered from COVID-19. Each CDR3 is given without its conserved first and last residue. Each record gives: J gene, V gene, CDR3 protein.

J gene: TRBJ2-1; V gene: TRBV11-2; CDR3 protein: ASSLEEREIGSNEQF
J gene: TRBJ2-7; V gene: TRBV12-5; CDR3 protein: ASGLALAGVGEQY
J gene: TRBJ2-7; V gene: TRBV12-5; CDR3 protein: ASGLDRTSLEQY
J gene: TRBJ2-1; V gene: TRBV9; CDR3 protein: ASSVGPGESGLAVDEQF
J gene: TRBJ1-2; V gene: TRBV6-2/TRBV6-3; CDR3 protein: ASSYSDGRATKYGYT
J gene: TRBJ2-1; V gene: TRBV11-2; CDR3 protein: ASSPKLAGVNNEQF
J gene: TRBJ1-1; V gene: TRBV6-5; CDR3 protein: ASSSTDNTEAF
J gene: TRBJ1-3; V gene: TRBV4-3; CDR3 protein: ASSQEAGGGNTIY
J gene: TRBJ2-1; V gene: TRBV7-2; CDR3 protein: ASSAGTSREQF
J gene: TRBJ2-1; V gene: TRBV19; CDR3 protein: ASSLPGSSYNEQF
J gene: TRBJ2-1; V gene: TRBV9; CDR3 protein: ASSVGAGTSGVNEQF
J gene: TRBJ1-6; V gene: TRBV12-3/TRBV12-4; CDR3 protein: ASTETRDSPLH
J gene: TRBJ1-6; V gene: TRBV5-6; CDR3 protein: ASSPRTVNSPLH
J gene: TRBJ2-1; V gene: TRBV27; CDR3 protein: ASSPDRVSYNEQF
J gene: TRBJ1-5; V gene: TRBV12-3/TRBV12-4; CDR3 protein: ASNSGQYQPQH
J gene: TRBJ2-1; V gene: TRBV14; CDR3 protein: ASSRQGGGNEQF
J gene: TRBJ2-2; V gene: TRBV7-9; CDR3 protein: ASSLADGGTGELF